This record looks at one TCR beta chain sequence and its context. The antigen remains unidentified. Germline V lookup: CDR1 SNHLY, CDR2 FYNNEI. There are 15 residues in the CDR3. Losses at the gene ends were 5 bases for V and 1 base for J; bases not matched to a gene: 5. This specimen comes from a study of cytomegalovirus exposure and HLA in healthy donors. Study-wide results and limits: DRB1 had the most TCR associations and HLA-C the fewest, a later analysis found, with rates varying by HLA locus. Specificity for CMV antigens was confirmed in vitro for a few of the CMV-associated chains. Per a prior analysis, the majority of TCR beta V segments were productive roughly 87% or roughly 30% of the time.

Researchers ran the PCR with 60 Vbeta and 13 Jbeta primers. The table came from immunoSEQ multiplex PCR; TCRdb's copy has only in-frame clones and leaves some out. Of about 150,000 clones in the sample, 85% are singletons; the top ten hold around 2.5%. The rearrangement joins TRBV2 to TRBJ2-3, with 8 bases fitting TRBD1. The TCR comes from a man aged 25-40 years in good health and CMV-seropositive. The sequencing input was PBMCs. The CDR3 nucleotides read TGTGCCAGCAGTTCACCGGGACAGGGCACAGATACGCAGTATTTT. The encoded protein is CASSSPGQGTDTQYF.